This TCR beta chain was observed in a study of control samples from healthy donors and cancer patients. Produced via immunoSEQ multiplex PCR; TCRdb's table is partial and in-frame only. The repertoire holds under 200,000 clones, with about 90% as singletons. Sequencing was done on a sample of blood. This TCR was recovered from a woman aged 25 to 39 in good health.

The CDR3 sequence: CAWSVGGRPNEKLFF. DNA for the CDR3: TGTGCCTGGAGTGTCGGGGGTCGGCCTAATGAAAAACTGTTTTTT. This chain connects TRBV30 to TRBJ1-4, with a weak D call TRBD1 (5 bases). This CDR3 spans 15 amino acids. Germline-derived CDR1 and CDR2 are GTSNPN and SVGIG (reference sequence). Trimming stripped 0 bases from V and 3 bases from J, with 11 bases between.